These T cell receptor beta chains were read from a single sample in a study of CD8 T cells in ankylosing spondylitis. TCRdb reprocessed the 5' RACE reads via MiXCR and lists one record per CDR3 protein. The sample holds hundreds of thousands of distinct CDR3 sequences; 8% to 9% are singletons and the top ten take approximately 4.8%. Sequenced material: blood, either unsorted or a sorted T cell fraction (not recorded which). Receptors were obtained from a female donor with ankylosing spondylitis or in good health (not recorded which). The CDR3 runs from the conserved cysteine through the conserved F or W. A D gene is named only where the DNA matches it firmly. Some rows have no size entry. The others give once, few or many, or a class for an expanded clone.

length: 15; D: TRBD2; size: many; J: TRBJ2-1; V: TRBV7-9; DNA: TGTGCCCTAGAAGGGAGCGGGAGATCCTACAATGAGCAGTTCTTC; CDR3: CALEGSGRSYNEQFF
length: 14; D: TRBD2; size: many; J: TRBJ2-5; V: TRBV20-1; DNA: TGCAGTGCTAGAGTTCGGACTAGTTTAGAGACCCAGTACTTC; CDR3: CSARVRTSLETQYF
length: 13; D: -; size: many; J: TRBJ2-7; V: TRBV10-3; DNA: TGTGCCATCAGGCCCGACCGCTTAGACGAGCAGTACTTC; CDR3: CAIRPDRLDEQYF
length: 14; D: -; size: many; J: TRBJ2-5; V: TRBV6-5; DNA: TGTGCCAGCAGTTCCCTAGAGAGGGAGCGGGCCCAGTACTTC; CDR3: CASSSLERERAQYF
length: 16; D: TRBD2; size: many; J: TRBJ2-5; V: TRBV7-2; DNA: TGTGCCAGCAGCTTCAACCCCGGGAGGGGTTGGGAGACCCAGTACTTC; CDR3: CASSFNPGRGWETQYF
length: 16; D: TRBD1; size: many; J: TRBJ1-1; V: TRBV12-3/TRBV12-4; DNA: TGTGCCAGCAGTTTGGGACAGGGGGCCTTGGGCACTGAAGCTTTCTTT; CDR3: CASSLGQGALGTEAFF
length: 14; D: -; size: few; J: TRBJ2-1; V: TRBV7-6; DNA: TGTGCCAGCAGTTATATTCAGACAGGGAGGGGGCAGTTCTTC; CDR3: CASSYIQTGRGQFF
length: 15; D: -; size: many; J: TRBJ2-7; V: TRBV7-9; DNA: TGTGCCAGCACCTTACGGGACATCGGGTTGAACGAGCAGTACTTC; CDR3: CASTLRDIGLNEQYF
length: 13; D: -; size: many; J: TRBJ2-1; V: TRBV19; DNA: TGTGCCAGTAGTACCCTAGGGGGCAATGAGCAGTTCTTC; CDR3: CASSTLGGNEQFF
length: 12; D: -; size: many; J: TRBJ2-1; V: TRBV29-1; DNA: TGCAGCGCGGCGGCAGGGTCTCGGGAGCAGTTCTTC; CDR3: CSAAAGSREQFF
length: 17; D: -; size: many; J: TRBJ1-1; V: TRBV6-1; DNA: TGTGCCAGCAGCGTTACGCGGTTGGGGGGGGAATCCGTCGCGCCTTTCTTT; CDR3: CASSVTRLGGESVAPFF
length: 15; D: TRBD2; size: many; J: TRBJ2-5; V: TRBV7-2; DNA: TGTGCCAGCAGCTCCACTAGCGCTAGGCAAGAGACCCAGTACTTC; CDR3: CASSSTSARQETQYF
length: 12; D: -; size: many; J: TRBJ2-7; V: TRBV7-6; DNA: TGTGCCAGCAGCTCGGAGACGGGGGAGCAGTACTTC; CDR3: CASSSETGEQYF
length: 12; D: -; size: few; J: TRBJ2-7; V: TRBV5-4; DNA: TGTGCCAGCAGCTCCCCATCGGACGAGCAGTACTTC; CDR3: CASSSPSDEQYF
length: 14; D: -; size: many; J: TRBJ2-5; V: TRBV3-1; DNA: TGTGCCAGCAGCCAAGGCGGCTCCCAAGAGACCCAGTACTTC; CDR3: CASSQGGSQETQYF
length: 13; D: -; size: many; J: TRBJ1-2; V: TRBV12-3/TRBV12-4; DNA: TGTGCCAGCAGAGCCCCGGCCCGGCATGGCTACACCTTC; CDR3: CASRAPARHGYTF
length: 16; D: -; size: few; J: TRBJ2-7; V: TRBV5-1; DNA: TGCGCCAGCAGCTTGAGGGTCCCGGGACCATCCTACGAGCAGTACTTC; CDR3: CASSLRVPGPSYEQYF
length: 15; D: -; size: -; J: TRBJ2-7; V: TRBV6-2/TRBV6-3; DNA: TGTGCCAGCAGCCTCCGGGGACCCTCCCAGACAGAGCAGTACTTC; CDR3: CASSLRGPSQTEQYF
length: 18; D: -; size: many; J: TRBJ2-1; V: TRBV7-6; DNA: TGTGCCAGCAGCTTAGCCCTAAAAGGGCCTGGGGCCTACAATGAGCAGTTCTTC; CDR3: CASSLALKGPGAYNEQFF
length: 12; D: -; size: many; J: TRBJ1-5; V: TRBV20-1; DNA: TGCAGTGGAGCCAGTAGCAATCAGCCCCAGCATTTT; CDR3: CSGASSNQPQHF
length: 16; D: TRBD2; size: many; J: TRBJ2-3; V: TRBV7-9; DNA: TGTGCCAGCAGCTGGCTGAAGCGGGGGACTACAGATACGCAGTATTTT; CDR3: CASSWLKRGTTDTQYF
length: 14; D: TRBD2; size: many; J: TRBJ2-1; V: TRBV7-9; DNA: TGTGCCAGCAGGAGGTCTAGCGGGACGAATGAGCAGTTCTTC; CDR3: CASRRSSGTNEQFF
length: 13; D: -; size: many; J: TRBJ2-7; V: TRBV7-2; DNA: TGTGCCAGCAGCTTTACGACAGGCCACGAGCAGTACTTC; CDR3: CASSFTTGHEQYF
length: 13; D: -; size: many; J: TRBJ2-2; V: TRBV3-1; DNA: TGTGCCAGCAGTCGAGCGCCGACCGGGGAGCTGTTTTTT; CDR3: CASSRAPTGELFF
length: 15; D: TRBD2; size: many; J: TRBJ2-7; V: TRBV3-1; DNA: TGTGCCAGCAGCCAAGCAACTAGCGCGACCTACGAGCAGTACTTC; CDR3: CASSQATSATYEQYF
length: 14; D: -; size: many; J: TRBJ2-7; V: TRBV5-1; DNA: TGCGCCAGCAGCTTGGCCGGGTATGTTGACGAGCAGTACTTC; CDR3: CASSLAGYVDEQYF
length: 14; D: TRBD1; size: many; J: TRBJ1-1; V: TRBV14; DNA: TGTGCCAGCAGCCGGGACAGGGGATGGGCTGAAGCTTTCTTT; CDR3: CASSRDRGWAEAFF
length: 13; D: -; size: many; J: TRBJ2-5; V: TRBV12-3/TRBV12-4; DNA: TGTGCCAGCAGTAGGGCGAAAGGGGAGACCCAGTACTTC; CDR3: CASSRAKGETQYF
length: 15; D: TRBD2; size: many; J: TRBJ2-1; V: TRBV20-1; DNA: TGCAGTGCTAGACCTCTAGCGGGAGGTTACAATGAGCAGTTCTTC; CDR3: CSARPLAGGYNEQFF
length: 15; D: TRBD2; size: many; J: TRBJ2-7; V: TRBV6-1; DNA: TGTGCCAGCAGTGATGGGGGGGACTTAGCCTACGAGCAGTACTTC; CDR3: CASSDGGDLAYEQYF
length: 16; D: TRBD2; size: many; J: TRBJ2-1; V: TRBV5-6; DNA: TGTGCCAGCAGCTTGTTCGCGGGAGGACGATACAATGAGCAGTTCTTC; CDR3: CASSLFAGGRYNEQFF
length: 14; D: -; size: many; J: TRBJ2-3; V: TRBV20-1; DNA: TGCAGTGCCACTACTGGCGGTAGCACAGATACGCAGTATTTT; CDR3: CSATTGGSTDTQYF
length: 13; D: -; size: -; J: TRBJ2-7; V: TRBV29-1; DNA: TGCAGCGTTGCCCCAGGGGAGGCCTACGAGCAGTACTTC; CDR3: CSVAPGEAYEQYF
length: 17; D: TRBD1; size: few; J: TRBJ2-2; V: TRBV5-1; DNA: TGCGCCAGCAGCCACTGGTGGCCGGGACAGCGCACCGGGGAGCTGTTTTTT; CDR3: CASSHWWPGQRTGELFF
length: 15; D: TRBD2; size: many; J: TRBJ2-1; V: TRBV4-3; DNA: TGCGCCAGCAGCCCCAATGGACTAGCGGGAGGGGAGCAGTTCTTC; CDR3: CASSPNGLAGGEQFF
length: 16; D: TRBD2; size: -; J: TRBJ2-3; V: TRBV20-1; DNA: TGCAGTGCTAGAGAGTTGGGACTAGCGGTGGCGGATACGCAGTATTTT; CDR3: CSARELGLAVADTQYF
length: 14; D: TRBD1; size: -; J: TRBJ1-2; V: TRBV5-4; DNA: TGTGCCAGCAGCTTCGGGACAGGGGGCTCTGGCTACACCTTC; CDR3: CASSFGTGGSGYTF
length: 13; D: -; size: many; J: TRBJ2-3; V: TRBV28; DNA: TGTGCCAGCAGTTTCGTCCAGAGGGATACGCAGTATTTT; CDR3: CASSFVQRDTQYF
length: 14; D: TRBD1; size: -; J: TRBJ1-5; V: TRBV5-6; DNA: TGTGCCAGCAGCCCCGGACAGGGGGGACAGCCCCAGCATTTT; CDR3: CASSPGQGGQPQHF
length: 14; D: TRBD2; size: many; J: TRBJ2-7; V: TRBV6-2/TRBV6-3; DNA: TGTGCCAGCAGTTACGGACTAGCCAGCGACGAGCAGTACTTC; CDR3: CASSYGLASDEQYF
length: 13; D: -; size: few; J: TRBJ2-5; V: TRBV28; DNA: TGTGCCAGCACCCCTCCTTACCAAGAGACCCAGTACTTC; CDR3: CASTPPYQETQYF
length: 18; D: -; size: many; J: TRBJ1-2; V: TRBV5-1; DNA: TGCGCCAGCAGCCTTGATGCAGGGGCCGCCCAATCTAGGCATGGCTACACCTTC; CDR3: CASSLDAGAAQSRHGYTF
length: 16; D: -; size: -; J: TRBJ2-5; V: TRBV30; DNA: TGTGCCGTAGGCACGGGGTCCCCCTATTCACAAGAGACCCAGTACTTC; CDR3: CAVGTGSPYSQETQYF
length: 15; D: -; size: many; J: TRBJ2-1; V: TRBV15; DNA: TGTGCCACCAGCAGAGATCAAGGCAGGTACAATGAGCAGTTCTTC; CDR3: CATSRDQGRYNEQFF
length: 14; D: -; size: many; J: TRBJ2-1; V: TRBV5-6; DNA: TGTGCCAGCAGCTTGGGTGCCTACTACAATGAGCAGTTCTTC; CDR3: CASSLGAYYNEQFF
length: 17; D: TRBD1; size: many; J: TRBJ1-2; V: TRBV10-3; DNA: TGTGCCATCAGCACTGGGACAGGGGAACTTATTAACTATGGCTACACCTTC; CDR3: CAISTGTGELINYGYTF
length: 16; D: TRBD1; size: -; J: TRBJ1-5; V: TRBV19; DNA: TGTGCCAGTAGCTCCGCCGGGACAGGGTTCTCTCAGCCCCAGCATTTT; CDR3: CASSSAGTGFSQPQHF
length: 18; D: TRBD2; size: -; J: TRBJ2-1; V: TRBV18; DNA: TGTGCCAGCTCACCATCTAGCGGGAGGGCCGGTTCCTACAATGTGCAGTTCTTC; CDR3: CASSPSSGRAGSYNVQFF
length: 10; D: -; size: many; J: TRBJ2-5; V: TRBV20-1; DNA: TGCAGTGCCGACCAAGAGACCCAGTACTTC; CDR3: CSADQETQYF
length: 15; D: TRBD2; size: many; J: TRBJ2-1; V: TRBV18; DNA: TGTGCCAGCTCCCCGGGACTAGCGGGAGGGAGTGAGCAGTTCTTC; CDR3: CASSPGLAGGSEQFF
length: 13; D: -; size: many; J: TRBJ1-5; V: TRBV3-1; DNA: TGTGCCAGCAGCCAAGCCAAAAATCAGCCCCAGCATTTT; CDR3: CASSQAKNQPQHF
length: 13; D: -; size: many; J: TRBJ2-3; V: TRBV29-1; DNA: TGCAGCGTTGACAGCTCTATCACAGATACGCAGTATTTT; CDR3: CSVDSSITDTQYF
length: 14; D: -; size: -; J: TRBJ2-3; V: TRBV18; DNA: TGTGCCAGCTCACCCCGACAGGGCACAGATACGCAGTATTTT; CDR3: CASSPRQGTDTQYF
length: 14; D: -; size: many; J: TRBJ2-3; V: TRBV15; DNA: TGTGCCACCAGCAGAGGAAGTCCAGACCGATACGGGTATTTT; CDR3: CATSRGSPDRYGYF
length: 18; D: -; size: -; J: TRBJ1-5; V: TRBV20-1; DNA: TGCAGTGCTAGAGATCCCCAGGGGAGCGTCCAAAGCAATCAGCCCCAGCATTTT; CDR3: CSARDPQGSVQSNQPQHF